Shown below are 22 T cell receptor beta chains from a single sample sequenced in a study of ipilimumab plus nivolumab after autologous stem cell transplantation. The data were produced by immunoSEQ multiplex PCR, yet TCRdb's version contains in-frame clones alone and is incomplete. In the table there are around 84,000 clones, more than 80% of which are singletons. Here the sequenced sample was PBMCs, taken in a trial of ipilimumab plus nivolumab as post-transplant consolidation. The receptors originated from a male donor with diffuse large B-cell lymphoma.

This clone turned up a few times. This chain joins TRBV5-1 and TRBJ1-6; 7 bases align to TRBD1. The V gene's germline CDR1 is SGHRS and CDR2 YFSETQ. The CDR3 runs to 15 residues. The ends lost 3 bases at V and 5 bases at J; junction bases unmatched: 5. This CDR3 reads CASSYYRGDNSPLHF. CDR3 sequence (DNA): TGCGCCAGCAGCTATTACAGGGGTGATAATTCACCCCTCCACTTT.

The chain recombines TRBV7-2 with TRBJ2-3; 7 nucleotides match TRBD1. The CDR3 consists of 16 residues. CDR1 SGHTA and CDR2 FQGNSA come from the germline V gene. V trimming: 5 bases; J trimming: 0 bases; junction bases outside the gene matches: 8. CDR3 amino acids: CASSPGGPLSTDTQYF. The CDR3 bases are TGTGCCAGCAGCCCAGGGGGTCCCCTTAGCACAGATACGCAGTATTTT.

CDR3 amino acids: CASSDRYDNGYTF. DNA of the CDR3: TGCGCCAGCAGTGACCGTTACGACAATGGCTACACCTTC. The chain uses TRBV10-2 and TRBJ1-2; no reliable D call. Germline CDR1 reads WSHSY; CDR2 reads SAAADI. This CDR3 region has 13 residues. The V gene lost 3 bases and the J gene lost 6 bases, with 11 bases spanning the gap.

This clone was seen more than once but under ten times. Other DNA sequences within the sample encode an identical CDR3. The chain is built from TRBV6-1 and TRBJ1-1, with D tentatively TRBD1 (5 bases). V lost 1 base and J 4 bases, leaving 7 bases between the germline ends. CDR3 length: 13 amino acids. CDR1 and CDR2 (germline): MNHNS, SASEGT. CDR3 in amino acids: CASSEVRGTEAFF. The CDR3 nucleotides read TGTGCCAGCAGTGAAGTGAGGGGCACTGAAGCTTTCTTT.

CDR3 DNA: TGTGCCAGCAGCTTGCCATCTGGGGATACGCAGTATTTT. Translated, it gives CASSLPSGDTQYF. The chain couples TRBV5-6 to TRBJ2-3; D call uncertain. Germline V gene data show CDR1 as SGHDT and CDR2 as YYEEEE. This CDR3 has 13 amino acids. Trimming left V 1 base short and J 6 bases short, with 9 bases between.

The chain couples TRBV30 to TRBJ1-1, with D possibly matching TRBD1 (6 bases). CDR3 length: 13 amino acids. The germline CDR1 and CDR2 sequences are GTSNPN and SVGIG (reference sequence). V shed 2 bases and J shed 6 bases, with 13 bases lying between them. The CDR3 bases are TGTGCCTGGAGTAAACGGGGGCTCCCTGAAGCTTTCTTT. Translating it yields CAWSKRGLPEAFF.

The gene calls are TRBV29-1 and TRBJ1-1, with TRBD1 as a possible D gene (6 bases). Trimming left V 5 bases short and J 0 bases short, with 7 bases between. From germline, CDR1 is SQVTM and CDR2 ANQGSEA. CDR3 length: 12 residues. CDR3 amino acids: CSVNRVNTEAFF. CDR3 nucleotide sequence: TGCAGCGTTAACAGGGTGAACACTGAAGCTTTCTTT.

The CDR3, as DNA: TGTGCCAGCTCACCACCTTCTGCGGGGGGCTCAGATACGCAGTATTTT. Its protein is CASSPPSAGGSDTQYF. The J gene is TRBJ2-3, the V gene TRBV18; 8 nucleotides line up with TRBD2. The CDR3 length is 16 residues. Trimming cost V 0 bases and J 4 bases; bases outside gene matches: 6. Germline V gene data show CDR1 as KGHSH and CDR2 as LQKENI.

The V call is TRBV11-2, the J call TRBJ2-5; possible D gene TRBD1, 5 bases. This CDR3 region has 15 residues. V lost 0 bases to trimming and J lost 5 bases, with 13 bases between them. Germline V gives CDR1 SGHAT, CDR2 FQNNGV. Written as DNA, the CDR3 is TGTGCCAGCAGCTTAGATCTGCGTGACAGCGAGACCCAGTACTTC. Its protein product is CASSLDLRDSETQYF.

V and J are TRBV18 and TRBJ2-6, with D hard to call. The CDR3 runs to 16 residues. Trimming removed 3 bases at V and 0 bases at J, with 9 bases between. In germline, CDR1 is KGHSH, CDR2 LQKENI. The CDR3 loop reads CASSPLGNSGANVLTF. CDR3 DNA sequence: TGTGCCAGCTCACCCTTGGGAAACTCTGGGGCCAACGTCCTGACTTTC. Supplemented by reference TRBV18 and TRBJ2-6, the full variable domain reads NAGVMQNPRHLVRRRGQEARLRCSPMKGHSHVYWYRQLPEEGLKFMVYLQKENIIDESGMPKERFSAEFPKEGPSILRIQQVVRGDSAAYFCASSPLGNSGANVLTFGAGSRLTVL.

The chain is built from TRBV9 and TRBJ2-7; D is ambiguous. Germline CDR1 and CDR2: SGDLS and YYNGEE. V was pared by 1 base and J by 1 base, with 6 bases between. The CDR3 runs to 13 residues. CDR3 region: CASSVSPSYEQYF. The DNA for the CDR3 is TGTGCCAGCAGCGTATCCCCGTCCTACGAGCAGTACTTC.

The gene calls are TRBV5-4 and TRBJ1-1; perhaps TRBD1 as D (6 bases). Germline V lookup: CDR1 SGHNT, CDR2 YYREEE (reference sequence). The V gene lost 4 bases and the J gene lost 3 bases, with 10 bases spanning the gap. This CDR3 has 13 residues. The CDR3, as DNA: TGTGCCAGCAGCGTGGACAGTCACACTGAAGCTTTCTTT. Protein sequence: CASSVDSHTEAFF.

The chain carries TRBV29-1 and TRBJ2-5, with D tentatively TRBD2 (5 bases). Germline V gives CDR1 SQVTM, CDR2 ANQGSEA. The CDR3 loop spans 13 amino acids. V lost 4 bases and J lost 2, with 11 bases in between. As DNA, the CDR3 is TGCAGCGTTGGAGCCAGACTACAAGAGACCCAGTACTTC. It specifies CSVGARLQETQYF.

This rearrangement joins TRBV7-6 to TRBJ2-1; D ambiguous. V dropped 2 bases and J dropped 8 bases, with 4 bases sitting between them. Germline lookup yields CDR1 SGHVS and CDR2 FNYEAQ. The CDR3 is made up of 11 amino acids. CDR3: CASSLFHEQFF. CDR3 in DNA: TGTGCCAGCAGCTTATTCCATGAGCAGTTCTTC.

This clone was detected once. V gene TRBV7-9 combines with J gene TRBJ1-2; 9 bases match TRBD1. Germline V gene sequence: CDR1 SEHNR, CDR2 FQNEAQ (reference sequence). The CDR3 length is 15 residues. V gave up 6 bases and J gave up 2 bases; unmatched junction bases: 7. The CDR3 region is CASSFTGGGNYGYTF. CDR3 nucleotides: TGTGCCAGCAGTTTCACAGGGGGCGGCAACTATGGCTACACCTTC.

The chain recombines TRBV5-1 with TRBJ2-2, with 9 bases that match TRBD1. V dropped 2 bases and J dropped 5; count of bases not matched to a gene: 4. CDR1 SGHRS and CDR2 YFSETQ come from the germline V gene. The CDR3 has 15 residues. As DNA, the CDR3 is TGCGCCAGCAGCTTCGGGACAGGGTGGACCGGGGAGCTGTTTTTT. Its translation is CASSFGTGWTGELFF.

This clone has only a few counts. This sequence joins TRBV29-1 and TRBJ1-2, with D hard to call. Between the trimmed V and J ends, which lost 7 bases and 7 bases, there was a span of 13 bases. Germline V gives CDR1 SQVTM, CDR2 ANQGSEA. The CDR3 contains 11 residues. Here the CDR3 reads CSATGQGGYTF. The CDR3, as DNA: TGCAGCGCGACTGGGCAAGGTGGCTACACCTTC. The variable domain in full, completed from reference TRBV29-1 and TRBJ1-2, reads SAVISQKPSRDICQRGTSLTIQCQVDSQVTMMFWYRQQPGQSLTLIATANQGSEATYESGFVIDKFPISRPNLTFSTLTVSNMSPEDSSIYLCSATGQGGYTFGSGTRLTVV.

The chain recombines TRBV6-6 with TRBJ2-5; D possibly corresponds to TRBD1 (5 bases). The J call may be faulty, since TRBJ2-7 better matches the DNA end. CDR3 length: 13 amino acids. CDR1 is MNHNY and CDR2 is SVGAGI in the germline V gene (reference sequence). The CDR3 sequence is CASSYSNDSEQYF. CDR3 DNA sequence: TGTGCCAGCAGTTACTCGAACGACAGCGAGCAGTACTTC.

J is TRBJ2-7 and V is TRBV28, with 12 bases matching TRBD1. J was trimmed by 6 bases and V by 3 bases; bases with no gene match: 6. Looked up from germline, CDR1 is MDHEN and CDR2 is SYDVKM. The CDR3 loop spans 15 amino acids. For the CDR3, the DNA is TGTGCCAGCAGTTTGCCCGGGACAGGGGGCCGCGAGCAGTACTTC. It codes for CASSLPGTGGREQYF.

The gene calls are TRBV6-4 and TRBJ2-6, with D perhaps being TRBD1 or TRBD2 (5 bases each). The CDR3 extends over 15 amino acids. Trimming pared 3 bases from V and 1 base from J, leaving 7 bases between. From germline, CDR1 is MRHNA and CDR2 SNTAGT. CDR3 loop: CASSERGSGANVLTF. Here the CDR3 DNA reads TGTGCCAGCAGTGAGAGGGGTTCTGGGGCCAACGTCCTGACTTTC.

The gene calls are TRBV25-1 and TRBJ2-2, with D tentatively TRBD1 (5 bases). The CDR3 is made up of 14 amino acids. V lost 5 bases and J 5 bases, leaving 12 bases between the germline ends. CDR1 is MGHDK, CDR2 SYGVNS, per germline. The CDR3 nucleotides read TGTGCCAGCAGTAGCAGGGTCGGAACCGGGGAGCTGTTTTTT. Residues: CASSSRVGTGELFF.

The chain employs TRBV14 and TRBJ1-1; possible D gene TRBD1, 6 bases. The CDR3 spans 15 residues. The V gene lost 4 bases and the J gene lost 0 bases, with 12 bases spanning the gap. From germline, CDR1 is SGHDN and CDR2 FVKESK. CDR3 loop: CASSPRRGLNTEAFF. Written as DNA, the CDR3 is TGTGCCAGCAGCCCCCGCAGGGGACTGAACACTGAAGCTTTCTTT.